A selection of T cell receptor beta chains follows, all from one sample in a study of T cell changes during pregnancy in multiple sclerosis. Some clones are missing from TCRdb's copy, which holds only in-frame ones; the method was immunoSEQ multiplex PCR. Among tens of thousands of clones, roughly 92% were seen once, and the ten largest hold under 1.5%. Sequencing was performed on peripheral blood. These receptors came from a female donor with multiple sclerosis, enrolled in a pregnancy study. Both conserved end residues are part of each CDR3. The order of the fields is CDR3 length, clone size, J gene, D gene, V gene, CDR3 DNA, CDR3 protein. The D gene is left open where the match is weak. Size is stated for part of the rows, as once, few or many counts, or as a class when the clone is expanded.

>13|few|TRBJ2-7|TRBD1|TRBV30
TGTGCCTGGAAAAGGACAGGGACCTACGAGCAGTACTTC
CAWKRTGTYEQYF
>13|-|TRBJ2-1|-|TRBV4-1
TGCGCCAGCAGCCAAGGGTTGGGCAATGAGCAGTTCTTC
CASSQGLGNEQFF
>15|-|TRBJ2-4|TRBD1|TRBV19
TGTGCCAGTAGTGCTAGTCCCGGGACAGAAAACATTCAGTACTTC
CASSASPGTENIQYF
>16|-|TRBJ1-4|-|TRBV2
TGTGCCAGCAGTGAATCCCGAGGGGGGGCCCGTGAAAAACTGTTTTTT
CASSESRGGAREKLFF
>14|-|TRBJ1-5|-|TRBV6-5
TGTGCCAGCAGTCCGAGGACAGGCAATCAGCCCCAGCATTTT
CASSPRTGNQPQHF
>11|few|TRBJ2-3|-|TRBV4-1
TGCGCCAGCAGCCAAGAAGATACGCAGTATTTT
CASSQEDTQYF
>15|-|TRBJ2-3|TRBD1|TRBV19
TGTGCCAGTAGTACTCCAGGGGGTGACACAGATACGCAGTATTTT
CASSTPGGDTDTQYF
>14|-|TRBJ1-2|TRBD1|TRBV30
TGTGCCTGGACCCGACAGGGGCGCTTCTCTGGCTACACCTTC
CAWTRQGRFSGYTF
>15|-|TRBJ1-2|-|TRBV5-6
TGTGCCAGCAGCCACGGACAGCTACTTAACTATGGCTACACCTTC
CASSHGQLLNYGYTF
>18|-|TRBJ2-3|TRBD1|TRBV11-2
TGTGCCAGCAGCTTAGATAAGGCAGGGGGCGCTTGGACAGATACGCAGTATTTT
CASSLDKAGGAWTDTQYF
>12|few|TRBJ2-7|TRBD2|TRBV7-9
TGTGCCAGCAGCTTGTATCCGGGAGGAAGGTACTTC
CASSLYPGGRYF
>13|-|TRBJ1-1|-|TRBV6-5
TGTGCCAGCAGTTACCGACGGGCCACTGAAGCTTTCTTT
CASSYRRATEAFF
>16|-|TRBJ1-3|-|TRBV4-2
TGTGCCAGCAGCCAAGGACCGACAGGAGCTGGAAACACCATATATTTT
CASSQGPTGAGNTIYF
>14|-|TRBJ1-1|-|TRBV28
TGTGCCAGCAGTCCTACAGGTTTGAACACTGAAGCTTTCTTT
CASSPTGLNTEAFF
>15|-|TRBJ2-6|-|TRBV7-2
TGTGCCAGCAGCTCTAAAGCCTCTGGGGCCAACGTCCTGACTTTC
CASSSKASGANVLTF
>17|-|TRBJ2-6|TRBD2|TRBV28
TGTGCCAGCAGTCCACTAGCGGGGACCTCTGGGGCCAACGTCCTGACTTTC
CASSPLAGTSGANVLTF
>12|once|TRBJ1-1|-|TRBV11-3
TGTGCCAGCAGCCTAAGGGGCACTGAAGCTTTCTTT
CASSLRGTEAFF
>12|-|TRBJ1-4|-|TRBV30
TGTGCCTGGCTCTTCGTGGGCGAAAAACTGTTTTTT
CAWLFVGEKLFF
>14|-|TRBJ1-2|TRBD1|TRBV5-4
TGTGCCAGCAGCCCGGACAGGGGGCCCTATGGCTACACCTTC
CASSPDRGPYGYTF
>15|-|TRBJ2-3|-|TRBV5-4
TGTGCCAGCAGCTCCTTGGGGGGCGCGACAGATACGCAGTATTTT
CASSSLGGATDTQYF
>14|-|TRBJ2-7|-|TRBV7-2
TGTGCCAGCAGCTTAGGGGTCTCTATCTACGAGCAGTACTTC
CASSLGVSIYEQYF
>13|-|TRBJ2-3|-|TRBV21-1
TGTGCCAGCCTGGGGCAGCCAGGGGATACGCAGTATTTT
CASLGQPGDTQYF
>17|-|TRBJ2-3|TRBD2|TRBV18
TGTGCCAGCTCACCCGGCTATCGGCGGGAGAGTGAAGATACGCAGTATTTT
CASSPGYRRESEDTQYF
>12|-|TRBJ2-7|-|TRBV28
TGTGCCAGCAGTTTAGGGCATTACGAGCAGTACTTC
CASSLGHYEQYF
>14|-|TRBJ2-1|-|TRBV5-5
TGTGCCAGCAGCCCAGGGAGCTCCTACAATGAGCAGTTCTTC
CASSPGSSYNEQFF
>14|-|TRBJ1-2|TRBD1|TRBV6-1
TGTGCCAGCAGTGAAATAACAGGGGACTATGGCTACACCTTC
CASSEITGDYGYTF
>14|-|TRBJ2-7|TRBD2|TRBV2
TGTGCCAGCAGTGTTTCGGGACTAGCGAGGGAGCAGTACTTC
CASSVSGLAREQYF
>15|-|TRBJ2-2|-|TRBV6-5
TGTGCCAGCAGTTTCCGGGCTGCGAACACCGGGGAGCTGTTTTTT
CASSFRAANTGELFF
>15|-|TRBJ1-1|-|TRBV5-3
TGTGCCAGAAGCTTGAGGGGAGTCAGGAACACTGAAGCTTTCTTT
CARSLRGVRNTEAFF
>13|-|TRBJ1-1|-|TRBV2
TGTGCCAGCGGGGGAGTTAGGAACACTGAAGCTTTCTTT
CASGGVRNTEAFF
>15|few|TRBJ2-7|-|TRBV6-1
TGTGCCAGCAGTCCGGTTGGTGAACAGTACTACGAGCAGTACTTC
CASSPVGEQYYEQYF
>14|-|TRBJ2-2|-|TRBV19
TGTGCCAGTAGTATAGTTGGCGTGTCCGGGGAGCTGTTTTTT
CASSIVGVSGELFF
>14|-|TRBJ2-7|-|TRBV13
TGTGCCAGCAGCTTCCGGGTCCTCTCCTACGAGCAGTACTTC
CASSFRVLSYEQYF
>15|-|TRBJ2-2|-|TRBV5-1
TGCGCCAGCAGCGGATCAGGCGGACTCAACGGGGAGCTGTTTTTT
CASSGSGGLNGELFF
>15|-|TRBJ2-7|-|TRBV7-9
TGTGCCAGCAGCTTAACCCGGGCAGGGTCCTACGAGCAGTACTTC
CASSLTRAGSYEQYF
>15|-|TRBJ2-7|TRBD2|TRBV6-5
TGTGCCAGCAGTTCCTATAGCGGGGGAACCTACGAGCAGTACTTC
CASSSYSGGTYEQYF
>13|-|TRBJ1-1|-|TRBV6-1
TGTGCCAGCAACAGGGCCTTGAACACTGAAGCTTTCTTT
CASNRALNTEAFF
>12|-|TRBJ1-5|-|TRBV6-7
TGTGCCAGCAGTCCCTCGGGTCGGTCCCAGCATTTT
CASSPSGRSQHF
>17|once|TRBJ2-3|TRBD1|TRBV4-3
TGCGCCAGCAGCCAAGATACTGAGGGGGCAAGCACAGATACGCAGTATTTT
CASSQDTEGASTDTQYF
>16|once|TRBJ2-5|TRBD2|TRBV5-1
TGCGCCAGCAGCCGGAAACAAAGCGGGGATCTCCGTCGAACCTACTTC
CASSRKQSGDLRRTYF
>15|-|TRBJ2-7|TRBD1|TRBV7-2
TGTGCCAGCAGCGTACAGACAGGGATCTCCTACGAGCAGTACTTC
CASSVQTGISYEQYF
>16|-|TRBJ1-1|-|TRBV7-9
TGTGCCAGCAGCTTAACAGGGAGGGGAATGAACACTGAAGCTTTCTTT
CASSLTGRGMNTEAFF
>13|once|TRBJ1-5|TRBD1|TRBV30
TGTGCCTGGAGTGTAGACAGGGGTCAGCCCCAGCATTTT
CAWSVDRGQPQHF
>15|-|TRBJ2-7|TRBD1|TRBV5-1
TGCGCCAGCAGCTTGGGTGGGGACAGGGGGTCCGAGCAGTACTTC
CASSLGGDRGSEQYF
>15|once|TRBJ2-1|-|TRBV6-4
TGTGCCAGCAGTGACGGCCAGGGTGTTTACAATGAGCAGTTCTTC
CASSDGQGVYNEQFF
>18|-|TRBJ1-2|TRBD1|TRBV9
TGTGCCAGCAGCGTAGGGGGGGACAGTTACATTTCTGGCTATGGCTACACCTTC
CASSVGGDSYISGYGYTF
>13|few|TRBJ1-2|-|TRBV10-3
TGTGCCATCAGTGAGAGGCAGGGACGCGGCTACACCTTC
CAISERQGRGYTF
>13|-|TRBJ1-2|-|TRBV28
TGTGCCAGCAGTCGCTCCGACGTCGATGGCTACACCTTC
CASSRSDVDGYTF
>16|-|TRBJ2-5|TRBD1|TRBV5-1
TGCGCCAGCAGCAATTGGGACAGGGGGATCCAAGAGACCCAGTACTTC
CASSNWDRGIQETQYF
>15|once|TRBJ2-1|TRBD2|TRBV19
TGTGCCAGTAGTATAATGGCAGCGGGGGACGGGGAGCAGTTCTTC
CASSIMAAGDGEQFF
>13|-|TRBJ1-1|-|TRBV14
TGTGCCAGCAGGCGAACAGGGAACACTGAGGCTTTCTTT
CASRRTGNTEAFF
>16|once|TRBJ2-1|TRBD2|TRBV6-5
TGTGCCAGCAGGTACTCCTCCCGGGACTACTACAATGAGCAGTTCTTC
CASRYSSRDYYNEQFF
>15|-|TRBJ2-7|TRBD1|TRBV19
TGTGCCAGTCGCCCTTTTCCGGGACAGGGATACGAGCAGTACTTC
CASRPFPGQGYEQYF